One and the same sample provided the 30 T cell receptor beta chains below, sequenced in a study of T cell changes during pregnancy in multiple sclerosis. Produced via immunoSEQ multiplex PCR; TCRdb's table is partial and in-frame only. The table shows approximately 130,000 clones, with 93% occurring only once. The sequences come from peripheral blood, collected before pregnancy. The origin of the receptors is a female donor with multiple sclerosis, enrolled in a pregnancy study.

The rearrangement joins TRBV9 to TRBJ2-5; the D gene is possibly TRBD1 (5 bases). The germline V and J ends were trimmed by 0 bases and 4 bases, with 13 bases remaining between them. The V gene's germline CDR1 is SGDLS and CDR2 YYNGEE. The CDR3 sequence is 15 residues long. In DNA, the CDR3 is TGTGCCAGCAGCGTAGGGGTGGGGCAGGGAGAGACCCAGTACTTC. Protein sequence: CASSVGVGQGETQYF.

The chain carries TRBV5-1 and TRBJ2-1; D may be TRBD2 (6 bases). The germline gives CDR1 SGHRS, CDR2 YFSETQ. The CDR3 loop spans 14 amino acids. Trimming shortened V by 1 base and J by 5 bases, and 10 bases separated the two germline ends. CDR3 in DNA: TGCGCCAGCAGCTTGACGGGAGCGCACAATGAGCAGTTCTTC. Its translation: CASSLTGAHNEQFF.

The chain employs TRBV5-8 and TRBJ1-5, with 9 bases matching TRBD1. Germline V CDR1 and CDR2: SGHTS, YDEGEE. The length of the CDR3 is 15 residues. The V segment lost 4 bases and the J segment 4 bases; nucleotides outside the gene matches: 6. The CDR3 spells CASSGGTGRNQPQHF. The CDR3 DNA reads as TGTGCCAGCAGCGGCGGGACAGGGAGGAATCAGCCCCAGCATTTT.

J is TRBJ1-2 and V is TRBV29-1; D is perhaps TRBD1 (6 bases). CDR1 is SQVTM and CDR2 is ANQGSEA in the germline V gene. The CDR3 covers 11 residues. V gave up 6 bases and J gave up 8 bases, with 13 bases separating them. In DNA, the CDR3 is TGCAGCGTATCCTACAGGGACGGCTACACCTTC. Translated: CSVSYRDGYTF.

The chain joins TRBV18 to TRBJ2-3, with D perhaps matching TRBD1 (5 bases). The CDR3 consists of 16 residues. Germline CDR1 is KGHSH and CDR2 is LQKENI. Trimming removed 4 bases from V and 0 bases from J, with 14 bases in between. The CDR3 bases are TGTGCCAGCTCACGTCGGGCAGGGCTGAGCACAGATACGCAGTATTTT. Encoded protein: CASSRRAGLSTDTQYF.

CDR3 region: CAWSVSPSGGRYF. The CDR3 coding sequence is TGTGCCTGGAGTGTATCTCCTAGCGGGGGGCGGTATTTT. The chain is built from TRBV30 and TRBJ2-3, with TRBD2 identical over 11 bases. The germline V gene has CDR1 GTSNPN and CDR2 SVGIG (reference sequence). The CDR3 loop spans 13 amino acids. V was pared by 0 bases and J by 14 bases, with 7 bases of the junction left unmatched.

Note on this clone: Germline and junction disagree at one end, which may indicate a read error. In DNA form, the CDR3 reads TGCGCCAGCAGCACGGGGACAGGGAGTTCCTACGGGCAGTACTTC. It codes for CASSTGTGSSYGQYF. V usage is TRBV5-1 and J usage is TRBJ2-7; 9 bases map to TRBD1. This CDR3 has 15 residues. Germline V gene lookup returns CDR1 SGHRS and CDR2 YFSETQ.

The gene calls are TRBV5-1 and TRBJ2-7; TRBD1 agrees at 10 bases. The CDR3 length is 14 residues. CDR1 and CDR2 (germline): SGHRS, YFSETQ. Trimming took 0 bases from V and 6 from J; bases not matched to a gene: 3. The CDR3 is CASSLGDRGPEQYF. The CDR3 DNA sequence: TGCGCCAGCAGCTTGGGGGACAGGGGCCCCGAGCAGTACTTC.

The rearrangement uses TRBV18 and TRBJ1-1; tentatively, D is TRBD1 (5 bases). V was clipped by 6 bases and J by 5 bases, with 10 bases between them. The CDR3 is 12 amino acids. In germline, CDR1 is KGHSH, CDR2 LQKENI. CDR3 region: CASSSKGTEAFF. CDR3 nucleotide sequence: TGTGCCAGCTCGTCGAAGGGGACTGAAGCTTTCTTT.

This clone was recorded once. V usage is TRBV7-6 and J usage is TRBJ2-1; 10 positions agree with TRBD2. Unmatched junction bases numbered 2, after V lost 1 base and J lost 8 bases. This CDR3 comprises 14 residues. Germline V lookup: CDR1 SGHVS, CDR2 FNYEAQ. CDR3 residues: CASSLGTSGDEQFF. CDR3 DNA: TGTGCCAGCAGCTTAGGGACTAGCGGTGATGAGCAGTTCTTC.

The chain recombines TRBV5-1 with TRBJ1-2; D is unclear. CDR1 is SGHRS, CDR2 YFSETQ, per germline. This CDR3 is built from 15 residues. Trimming removed 2 bases from V and 6 bases from J, with 17 bases in between. CDR3 sequence (DNA): TGCGCCAGCAGCTTAGGCGGGTACCGGGCCAATGGCTACACCTTC. Translation: CASSLGGYRANGYTF.

The chain employs TRBV5-6 and TRBJ2-2; D is undetermined. Germline V lookup: CDR1 SGHDT, CDR2 YYEEEE. Trimming shortened V by 1 base and J by 2 bases, and 6 bases separated the two germline ends. CDR3 length: 14 amino acids. The CDR3 nucleotides read TGTGCCAGCAGCTTGTACGGTAACACCGGGGAGCTGTTTTTT. It is translated as CASSLYGNTGELFF.

The chain uses TRBV19 and TRBJ2-1, with D possibly TRBD2 on 5 matching bases. This CDR3 spans 14 amino acids. V was trimmed by 6 bases and J by 5 bases, leaving 14 bases between them. Germline CDR1 LNHDA, CDR2 SQIVND (reference sequence). The CDR3 here is CASRVASIHNEQFF. In DNA form, the CDR3 reads TGTGCCAGTAGGGTAGCTAGCATTCACAATGAGCAGTTCTTC.

This chain connects TRBV16 to TRBJ2-3; unclear D gene. V was trimmed by 4 bases and J by 8 bases, leaving 10 bases between them. The germline V gene has CDR1 KGHSY and CDR2 FQNENV. This CDR3 contains 12 residues. The CDR3 region is CASSPNRRTQYF. The CDR3 DNA sequence: TGTGCCAGCAGCCCGAACAGACGTACGCAGTATTTT.

V and J are TRBV10-3 and TRBJ1-1, with D perhaps matching TRBD1 (6 bases). The CDR3 runs 13 residues. CDR1 and CDR2 from the germline V gene are ENHRY and SYGVKD. Trimming pared 6 bases from V and 1 base from J, leaving 9 bases between. CDR3 region: CAIRGQPNTEAFF. DNA for the CDR3: TGTGCCATCAGAGGACAGCCGAACACTGAAGCTTTCTTT.

The rearrangement joins TRBV7-9 to TRBJ2-5; TRBD2 is a possible D gene (6 bases). This CDR3 spans 15 amino acids. The germline V gene encodes CDR1 SEHNR and CDR2 FQNEAQ (reference sequence). Trimming took off 1 base at V and 2 bases at J, with 11 bases between the two ends. CDR3 coding DNA: TGTGCCAGCAGCTTAGAACGGGGGAAACAAGAGACCCAGTACTTC. It yields the protein CASSLERGKQETQYF.

The rearrangement links TRBV11-3 to TRBJ2-3; possibly TRBD2 for D (6 bases). The germline V gene has CDR1 SGHNT and CDR2 YENEEA. The V gene lost 5 bases and the J gene lost 0 bases, with 9 bases spanning the gap. This CDR3 region has 14 residues. Here the CDR3 reads CASSLGGSTDTQYF. CDR3 bases: TGTGCCAGCAGCCTGGGAGGTAGCACAGATACGCAGTATTTT.

In this sample, this clone turned up a few times. The chain has TRBV7-8 and TRBJ1-1; D unclear. The V end lost 0 bases, the J end lost 10 bases, and 9 bases lay between the germline ends. This CDR3 has 12 residues. Germline V gives CDR1 SGHVS, CDR2 FQNEAQ. The CDR3 protein is CASSLALGVAFF. The CDR3 nucleotides are TGTGCCAGCAGCTTAGCGTTGGGCGTAGCTTTCTTT. Complete variable domain (other parts from reference TRBV7-8 and TRBJ1-1): GAGVSQSPRYKVAKRGQDVALRCDPISGHVSLFWYQQALGQGPEFLTYFQNEAQLDKSGLPSDRFFAERPEGSVSTLKIQRTQQEDSAVYLCASSLALGVAFFGQGTRLTVV.

The rearrangement joins TRBV2 to TRBJ2-7; D is perhaps TRBD2 (5 bases). The V gene lost 8 bases and the J gene lost 3 bases, with 5 bases spanning the gap. Germline values: CDR1 SNHLY, CDR2 FYNNEI. This CDR3 has 10 residues. The CDR3 spells CASRDYEQYF. The CDR3 DNA sequence: TGTGCCAGCCGGGACTACGAGCAGTACTTC.

The V gene is TRBV7-2, the J gene TRBJ2-5; TRBD1 might be the D (7 bases). CDR1 SGHTA and CDR2 FQGNSA come from the germline V gene. V was pared by 3 bases and J by 4 bases, with 15 bases between. The CDR3 is made up of 15 amino acids. The CDR3 spells CASSFPGGGRETQYF. The CDR3 region has the DNA TGTGCCAGCAGCTTCCCTGGAGGGGGCCGAGAGACCCAGTACTTC.

This chain uses TRBV6-4 with TRBJ1-1, with D possibly TRBD1 on 5 matching bases. Germline V gene data show CDR1 as MRHNA and CDR2 as SNTAGT. The CDR3 loop spans 15 amino acids. Trimming took off 7 bases at V and 1 base at J, with 16 bases between the two ends. For the CDR3, the DNA is TGTGCCAGCAAGAAGGAGGGGCCAGCGAACACTGAAGCTTTCTTT. Its protein is CASKKEGPANTEAFF.

The rearrangement joins TRBV28 to TRBJ2-4; 10 nucleotides line up with TRBD2. CDR3 length: 15 amino acids. V shed 6 bases, J shed 1 base, and the junction held 3 bases outside the gene matches. The germline V gene has CDR1 MDHEN and CDR2 SYDVKM. CDR3: CASRETSGAKNIQYF. CDR3 DNA sequence: TGTGCCAGCAGAGAGACTAGCGGGGCCAAAAACATTCAGTACTTC.

The chain is built from TRBV4-1 and TRBJ2-7; D call uncertain. Germline CDR1 is MGHRA and CDR2 is YSYEKL. V was cut by 4 bases and J by 5 bases, with 12 bases left in between. The CDR3 sequence is 13 residues long. As DNA, the CDR3 is TGCGCCAGCAGCCTCCTTCCCCGGGACGAGCAGTACTTC. Its translation is CASSLLPRDEQYF.

The chain has TRBV2 and TRBJ2-1; D is perhaps TRBD1 (6 bases). Deletions cut 0 bases from V and 2 bases from J, with 11 bases between. CDR1 and CDR2 from the germline V gene are SNHLY and FYNNEI. The CDR3 spans 16 residues. CDR3 protein: CASSEAPRGPYNEQFF. CDR3 in DNA: TGTGCCAGCAGTGAAGCCCCCAGGGGCCCCTACAATGAGCAGTTCTTC. The whole variable domain, filled in from reference TRBV2 and TRBJ2-1, reads EPEVTQTPSHQVTQMGQEVILRCVPISNHLYFYWYRQILGQKVEFLVSFYNNEISEKSEIFDDQFSVERPDGSNFTLKIRSTKLEDSAMYFCASSEAPRGPYNEQFFGPGTRLTVL.

This chain joins TRBV15 and TRBJ2-1; possibly TRBD2 for D (5 bases). V gave up 0 bases and J gave up 0 bases, with 12 bases separating them. The germline V gene encodes CDR1 LNHNV and CDR2 YYDKDF (reference sequence). The CDR3 is 17 amino acids. The DNA for the CDR3 is TGTGCCACCAGCAGAGATATAGTAGGGAGCTCCTACAATGAGCAGTTCTTC. Residues: CATSRDIVGSSYNEQFF.

This rearrangement joins TRBV28 to TRBJ2-7; possibly TRBD1 for D (6 bases). This CDR3 contains 18 residues. Trimming took off 5 bases at V and 1 base at J, with 24 bases between the two ends. Per the germline V gene, CDR1 is MDHEN and CDR2 is SYDVKM. The CDR3 reads CASSPQDSLELLSYEQYF. The DNA of the CDR3 is TGTGCCAGCAGTCCCCAGGACAGTCTTGAATTGCTTTCCTACGAGCAGTACTTC.

This sequence joins TRBV7-9 and TRBJ2-3, with 9 bases identical to TRBD1. Germline trimming cut 6 bases from V and 12 bases from J; bases unmatched to any gene: 7. The CDR3 is made up of 12 amino acids. Germline V CDR1 and CDR2: SEHNR, FQNEAQ (reference sequence). The CDR3 DNA reads TGTGCCAGCAGGTTCACAGGGGGCCCTCAGTATTTT. Translation: CASRFTGGPQYF. Combining the CDR3 with reference TRBV7-9 and TRBJ2-3 gives the whole variable domain DTGVSQNPRHKITKRGQNVTFRCDPISEHNRLYWYRQTLGQGPEFLTYFQNEAQLEKSRLLSDRFSAERPKGSFSTLEIQRTEQGDSAMYLCASRFTGGPQYFGPGTRLTVL.

V usage is TRBV7-2 and J usage is TRBJ2-7; 8 bases agree with TRBD2. CDR3 length: 15 residues. Germline V gives CDR1 SGHTA, CDR2 FQGNSA. V was pared by 1 base and J by 3 bases, with 5 bases of the junction left unmatched. The CDR3 sequence: CASSLGGSGGYEQYF. For the CDR3, the DNA is TGTGCCAGCAGCTTAGGAGGGAGCGGGGGCTACGAGCAGTACTTC.

A note on this clone: The sample contains more than one DNA sequence encoding this CDR3. The rearrangement joins TRBV11-2 to TRBJ2-5, with D perhaps TRBD2 (6 bases). V lost 3 bases and J 3 bases, leaving 8 bases between the germline ends. The CDR3 totals 13 residues. CDR1 and CDR2 from the germline V gene are SGHAT and FQNNGV. The CDR3 region has the DNA TGTGCCAGCAGCTTTACGGGAGAAGAGACCCAGTACTTC. The encoded protein is CASSFTGEETQYF.

CDR3 in DNA: TGTGCCAGCAGCTTGGGCGGATCTTCGCAAGAGACCCAGTACTTC. Residues: CASSLGGSSQETQYF. V gene TRBV5-8 combines with J gene TRBJ2-5; D is uncertain. The CDR3 extends over 15 amino acids. Deletions cut 0 bases from V and 2 bases from J, with 11 bases between. Germline CDR1 is SGHTS and CDR2 is YDEGEE.